Below are 31 T cell receptor beta chains sequenced from a single sample in a study of blood T cell repertoires in COVID-19. Assay used: immunoSEQ multiplex PCR; TCRdb lists only in-frame clones, some missing. This repertoire shows approximately 150,000 clones, approximately 86% found once; its top ten account for 2.5% to 4%. Sequencing input: peripheral blood. The origin of the receptors is an older man with acute or convalescent COVID-19.

The rearrangement links TRBV7-2 to TRBJ2-1; no firm D call. Germline V gene data show CDR1 as SGHTA and CDR2 as FQGNSA. V was shortened by 7 bases and J by 6 bases, with 13 bases between the two germline ends. The CDR3 loop spans 13 amino acids. The CDR3 region is CASIQVPGNEQFF. Written as DNA, the CDR3 is TGTGCCAGCATTCAAGTACCCGGCAATGAGCAGTTCTTC.

The rearrangement uses TRBV28 and TRBJ2-7, with 13 bases identical to TRBD2. CDR3 length equals 15 residues. The V gene's germline CDR1 is MDHEN and CDR2 SYDVKM. V lost 6 bases and J lost 7; bases outside the gene matches: 9. The CDR3 DNA reads as TGTGCCAGCAGCCTCCGACTAGCGGGAGGCGGAGAGCAGTACTTC. The encoded protein is CASSLRLAGGGEQYF.

CDR3 DNA sequence: TGTGCCAGCGGGACTAGCGGGAGTAATGAGCAGTTCTTC. Translation gives CASGTSGSNEQFF. The chain joins TRBV9 to TRBJ2-1; 14 nucleotides agree with TRBD2. This CDR3 spans 13 amino acids. Germline trimming cut 7 bases from V and 7 bases from J; bases unmatched to any gene: 1. Germline V gene sequence: CDR1 SGDLS, CDR2 YYNGEE.

The chain has TRBV19 and TRBJ1-2, with D tentatively TRBD1 (5 bases). This CDR3 region has 17 residues. Germline V lookup: CDR1 LNHDA, CDR2 SQIVND (reference sequence). With 1 base removed from V and 0 bases from J, the gap between germline ends came to 15 bases. The CDR3 coding sequence is TGTGCCAGTAGTATAGGAACAGGCCCACCAGCTAACTATGGCTACACCTTC. Translation: CASSIGTGPPANYGYTF.

The chain couples TRBV27 to TRBJ1-6, with 7 bases fitting TRBD1. The CDR3 totals 15 residues. V was clipped by 2 bases and J by 7 bases; unmatched bases: 5. The germline V gene encodes CDR1 MNHEY and CDR2 SMNVEV (reference sequence). The CDR3 reads CASSLGGTANSPLHF. The CDR3 DNA is TGTGCCAGCAGTTTAGGAGGGACAGCAAATTCACCCCTCCACTTT.

In DNA form, the CDR3 reads TGTGCCAGCAGCGTACAGGGGGGCCCAACCTACGAGCAGTACTTC. It encodes CASSVQGGPTYEQYF. The chain uses TRBV11-3 and TRBJ2-7; 8 positions agree with TRBD1. Germline assignment: CDR1 SGHNT and CDR2 YENEEA. The junction had 8 bases not matched to a gene; V was cut back by 5 bases and J by 2 bases. This CDR3 contains 15 residues.

A note on this clone: Within the sample, other DNA sequences also encode this same CDR3. The gene calls are TRBV5-1 and TRBJ2-1, with D tentatively TRBD2 (6 bases). The CDR3 covers 14 residues. The germline V and J ends were trimmed by 0 bases and 3 bases, with 7 bases remaining between them. The germline gives CDR1 SGHRS, CDR2 YFSETQ. The CDR3 DNA reads TGCGCCAGCAGCTTGGCCGGGAGCTACAATGAGCAGTTCTTC. Encoded protein: CASSLAGSYNEQFF.

This chain links TRBV9 with TRBJ2-3; 10 positions match TRBD2. Germline-derived CDR1 and CDR2 are SGDLS and YYNGEE. Unmatched junction bases numbered 10, after V lost 0 bases and J lost 3 bases. The CDR3 is 18 residues long. The CDR3 spells CASSVGLAGVGVTDTQYF. The CDR3 region has the DNA TGTGCCAGCAGCGTAGGCCTAGCGGGAGTAGGTGTAACAGATACGCAGTATTTT.

The chain carries TRBV19 and TRBJ2-7; TRBD2 matches 7 bases. This CDR3 comprises 14 residues. Germline CDR1 and CDR2: LNHDA and SQIVND (reference sequence). J gave up 6 bases and V 5 bases, and 10 bases lay outside the gene matches. The CDR3 nucleotides are TGTGCCAGTAGTCCGGGACTACCATCTCGCGAGCAGTACTTC. This encodes CASSPGLPSREQYF.

This clone has only a few counts. The V and J genes are TRBV7-6 and TRBJ2-2; the match to TRBD1 covers 11 bases. V trimming: 3 bases; J trimming: 4 bases; junction bases outside the gene matches: 7. The CDR3 is made up of 17 amino acids. CDR1 and CDR2 from the germline V gene are SGHVS and FNYEAQ. Here the CDR3 reads CASSFPGQGGFTGELFF. The CDR3 DNA is TGTGCCAGCAGCTTTCCGGGACAGGGGGGCTTCACCGGGGAGCTGTTTTTT.

The rearrangement uses TRBV5-1 and TRBJ2-3; 9 nucleotides line up with TRBD2. CDR3 length equals 15 residues. V lost 0 bases to trimming and J lost 9 bases; unmatched junction nucleotides: 8. Per the germline V gene, CDR1 is SGHRS and CDR2 is YFSETQ. DNA of the CDR3: TGCGCCAGCAGCTTGGAGGTAGCGGGAGTTGTCACGCAGTATTTT. This sequence encodes CASSLEVAGVVTQYF. Looking up the rest from reference TRBV5-1 and TRBJ2-3 gives the full variable domain: KAGVTQTPRYLIKTRGQQVTLSCSPISGHRSVSWYQQTPGQGLQFLFEYFSETQRNKGNFPGRFSGRQFSNSRSEMNVSTLELGDSALYLCASSLEVAGVVTQYFGPGTRLTVL.

The V gene is TRBV28, the J gene TRBJ2-1, with 7 bases aligning to TRBD1. Germline V gene data show CDR1 as MDHEN and CDR2 as SYDVKM. V was pared by 5 bases and J by 8 bases, with 6 bases of the junction left unmatched. The CDR3 extends over 13 amino acids. The CDR3 spells CASSLPQGYEQFF. Written as DNA, the CDR3 is TGTGCCAGCAGTCTCCCACAGGGGTATGAGCAGTTCTTC. The entire variable domain, with the rest obtained from reference TRBV28 and TRBJ2-1, is as follows: DVKVTQSSRYLVKRTGEKVFLECVQDMDHENMFWYRQDPGLGLRLIYFSYDVKMKEKGDIPEGYSVSREKKERFSLILESASTNQTSMYLCASSLPQGYEQFFGPGTRLTVL.

The chain employs TRBV18 and TRBJ2-5, with 7 bases matching TRBD2. The CDR3 contains 16 residues. Trimming at V came to 2 bases and at J to 1 base, leaving 7 bases not matched to a gene. Germline V CDR1 and CDR2: KGHSH, LQKENI. The CDR3 DNA is TGTGCCAGCTCACCATTGAAGGGAGGGACCCAAGAGACCCAGTACTTC. It translates to CASSPLKGGTQETQYF.

This clone was seen only a few times. V gene TRBV7-9 combines with J gene TRBJ2-7; 12 bases are a match to TRBD2. Germline CDR1 is SEHNR and CDR2 is FQNEAQ (reference sequence). This CDR3 contains 15 residues. Trimming at V came to 3 bases and at J to 7 bases, leaving 7 bases not matched to a gene. In DNA form, the CDR3 reads TGTGCCAGCAGCTTGCTAGCGGGAGGGCCTGGGGAGCAGTACTTC. Its translation is CASSLLAGGPGEQYF.

V usage is TRBV9 and J usage is TRBJ1-1, with D possibly matching TRBD1 (6 bases). This CDR3 has 13 residues. Trimming took off 0 bases at V and 5 bases at J, with 8 bases between the two ends. CDR1 and CDR2 (germline): SGDLS, YYNGEE. The chain's CDR3 is CASSVAQGTEAFF. The CDR3 nucleotides read TGTGCCAGCAGCGTAGCGCAGGGGACTGAAGCTTTCTTT.

The J gene is TRBJ2-7, the V gene TRBV28; possibly TRBD1 for D (6 bases). CDR3 size: 12 residues. V was shortened by 4 bases and J by 3 bases, with 7 bases between the two germline ends. Germline V gene sequence: CDR1 MDHEN, CDR2 SYDVKM. CDR3 sequence reads: CASSSTGYEQYF. The CDR3, as DNA: TGTGCCAGCAGTTCGACAGGCTACGAGCAGTACTTC.

V gene TRBV6-5 combines with J gene TRBJ1-3; 8 bases match TRBD1. Germline CDR1 and CDR2: MNHEY and SVGAGI. CDR3 length: 15 amino acids. Losses at the gene ends were 8 bases for V and 1 base for J; bases not matched to a gene: 7. DNA of the CDR3: TGTGCCAGCGTGGGGGGACAGGCGTCTGGAAACACCATATATTTT. This sequence encodes CASVGGQASGNTIYF.

The sample holds one count of this clone. The chain couples TRBV20-1 to TRBJ2-3, with 13 positions matching TRBD2. V was pared by 3 bases and J by 5 bases, with 11 bases of the junction left unmatched. The CDR3 spans 17 residues. Germline V CDR1 and CDR2: DFQATT, SNEGSKA (reference sequence). The CDR3 spells CSASGLAGVVGGDTQYF. DNA of the CDR3: TGCAGTGCTAGTGGACTAGCGGGAGTGGTAGGCGGAGATACGCAGTATTTT.

The chain carries TRBV27 and TRBJ1-2, with a weak D call TRBD1 (5 bases). Germline CDR1 and CDR2: MNHEY and SMNVEV (reference sequence). The CDR3 has 14 residues. Trimming shortened V by 4 bases and J by 4 bases, and 13 bases separated the two germline ends. For the CDR3, the DNA is TGTGCCAGCAGTTCCTGGGGCAGATTCTATGGCTACACCTTC. As protein: CASSSWGRFYGYTF.

V and J are TRBV15 and TRBJ2-5; 11 nucleotides line up with TRBD1. Germline CDR1 LNHNV, CDR2 YYDKDF (reference sequence). The CDR3 contains 14 residues. V was clipped by 6 bases and J by 7 bases; unmatched bases: 7. CDR3 in DNA: TGTGCCACCAGGACGTCGGGACAGGGGGGGACCCAGTACTTC. Amino acid sequence: CATRTSGQGGTQYF.

This clone was recorded only once. V is TRBV28 and J is TRBJ2-3, with D perhaps TRBD2 (6 bases). Trimming took 4 bases from V and 0 from J, leaving 14 bases between them. CDR1 MDHEN and CDR2 SYDVKM come from the germline V gene. This CDR3 comprises 16 residues. The CDR3 loop is CASSSSGLRSTDTQYF. DNA for the CDR3: TGTGCCAGCAGTTCCTCGGGACTCAGAAGCACAGATACGCAGTATTTT.

The chain recombines TRBV28 with TRBJ2-3, with 8 bases matching TRBD2. The trim removed 5 bases at V and 5 bases at J, leaving 9 bases unmatched. The CDR3 loop spans 15 amino acids. CDR1 and CDR2 (germline): MDHEN, SYDVKM. CDR3 region: CASSPSGPVGDTQYF. The CDR3 DNA sequence: TGTGCCAGCAGTCCTAGCGGGCCTGTGGGAGATACGCAGTATTTT.

V gene TRBV7-8 combines with J gene TRBJ2-7, with TRBD2 identical over 13 bases. The ends lost 8 bases at V and 6 bases at J; junction bases unmatched: 4. The CDR3 runs to 13 residues. Germline V gives CDR1 SGHVS, CDR2 FQNEAQ. CDR3 in DNA: TGTGCCAGCGCGACTAGCGGGGGGATCGAGCAGTACTTC. It codes for CASATSGGIEQYF.

J is TRBJ2-1 and V is TRBV6-4; D not certain. Per germline, CDR1 MRHNA and CDR2 SNTAGT. V was trimmed by 3 bases and J by 7 bases, leaving 10 bases between them. This CDR3 is 13 amino acids long. This CDR3 reads CASSEWPPNEQFF. CDR3 bases: TGTGCCAGCAGTGAATGGCCGCCGAATGAGCAGTTCTTC.

V usage is TRBV7-2 and J usage is TRBJ1-5; D is uncertain. V dropped 2 bases and J dropped 5 bases, with 13 bases sitting between them. Looked up from germline, CDR1 is SGHTA and CDR2 is FQGNSA. This CDR3 has 15 residues. The CDR3 loop reads CASSLFRFGDQPQHF. Written as DNA, the CDR3 is TGTGCCAGCAGCTTATTTCGTTTCGGTGATCAGCCCCAGCATTTT. The complete variable domain, with remaining parts taken from reference TRBV7-2 and TRBJ1-5, reads GAGVSQSPSNKVTEKGKDVELRCDPISGHTALYWYRQSLGQGLEFLIYFQGNSAPDKSGLPSDRFSAERTGGSVSTLTIQRTQQEDSAVYLCASSLFRFGDQPQHFGDGTRLSIL.

The rearrangement links TRBV10-2 to TRBJ1-5; no definite D call. In germline, CDR1 is WSHSY, CDR2 SAAADI. This CDR3 is 13 amino acids long. V was clipped by 6 bases and J by 1 base, with 7 bases between them. DNA for the CDR3: TGCGCCAGCAGGGCGGGAAGCAATCAGCCCCAGCATTTT. This translates into CASRAGSNQPQHF.

The V gene is TRBV3-1 (or the pseudogene TRBV3-2), the J gene TRBJ2-3; a weak D match, TRBD2 (6 bases). CDR1 and CDR2 (germline): LGHDT, YNNKEL (reference sequence). The CDR3 is made up of 17 amino acids. The V end lost 4 bases, the J end lost 5 bases, and 22 bases lay between the germline ends. CDR3 region: CASSLTLRAGRKDTQYF. The CDR3 nucleotides read TGTGCCAGCAGCCTAACTCTTAGGGCAGGGAGGAAAGATACGCAGTATTTT.

The V call is TRBV6-2 or TRBV6-3, the J call TRBJ1-2, with 9 positions matching TRBD1. The germline V gene has CDR1 MNHEY and CDR2 SVGEGT. There are 17 residues in the CDR3. The V and J ends lost 5 bases and 3 bases, in that order; junction bases with no gene match: 13. CDR3 residues: CASSDRLPGQGYYGYTF. The CDR3 nucleotides read TGTGCCAGCAGTGACCGACTCCCGGGACAGGGCTACTATGGCTACACCTTC.

J is TRBJ1-5 and V is TRBV4-2; D may be TRBD1 (5 bases). Trimming left V 4 bases short and J 5 bases short, with 15 bases between. CDR1 and CDR2 (germline): LGHNA, YNFKEQ. The CDR3 runs to 15 residues. The CDR3 DNA follows: TGTGCCAGCAGCCGCAGGGTTGCCGACGATCAGCCCCAGCATTTT. This codes for CASSRRVADDQPQHF.

This clone was picked up one time. V usage is TRBV6-2 or TRBV6-3 and J usage is TRBJ2-7; a possible D gene is TRBD2 (6 bases). V was clipped by 0 bases and J by 1 base, with 10 bases between them. This CDR3 contains 15 residues. Per the germline V gene, CDR1 is MNHEY and CDR2 is SVGEGT. Here the CDR3 DNA reads TGTGCCAGCAGTTACTCCTCCCGGGAGTCCTACGAGCAGTACTTC. Translating it yields CASSYSSRESYEQYF.

The chain couples TRBV21-1 to TRBJ1-1. TRBV21-1 is a recognized pseudogene. The CDR3 extends over 12 amino acids. The CDR3 sequence is CAPGGANTEAFF. CDR3 nucleotide sequence: TGTGCCCCGGGGGGGGCCAACACTGAAGCTTTCTTT.